A selection of T cell receptor beta chains follows, all from one sample in a study of T cell repertoires in cytomegalovirus infection. Their antigens remain unidentified. One entry per CDR3 protein, called by TCRdb with MiXCR from the reads. Of approximately 910,000 distinct CDR3 sequences detected, roughly 30% appear once; the ten largest clones hold around 15%. This material consisted of cultured CD8+ T cells from PBMCs, taken from culture after CMV antigen stimulation. The receptors were sampled from a human donor in good health (CMV status not recorded). Some clones in this sample may be carry-over from other donors' samples. Both conserved end residues are part of each CDR3. The D gene is left open where the match is weak. Clone size appears in some rows only: once, few, many, or a class for an expanded clone.

j_gene	v_gene	d_gene	abundance	CDR3aa	CDR3nt
TRBJ1-2	TRBV4-1	-	-	CASSQDPGTGGYTF	TGCGCCAGCAGCCAAGATCCGGGGACGGGGGGCTACACCTTC
TRBJ2-1	TRBV27	-	-	CASSLYSSMTGSSYNEQFF	TGTGCCAGCAGTTTATATTCCAGTATGACGGGGAGCTCCTACAATGAGCAGTTCTTC
TRBJ2-6	TRBV7-9	-	few	CASSLGLKQLRGANVLTF	TGTGCCAGCAGCTTAGGGCTTAAGCAGCTGAGGGGGGCCAACGTCCTGACTTTC
TRBJ2-7	TRBV6-8	-	-	CASSYEVADHEQYF	TGTGCCAGCAGTTACGAGGTGGCAGATCACGAGCAGTACTTC
TRBJ1-1	TRBV7-3	TRBD1	few	CASSRTPRGREWGLNTEAFF	TGTGCCAGCAGCCGAACGCCCAGGGGGCGGGAGTGGGGTTTGAACACTGAAGCTTTCTTT
TRBJ2-7	TRBV7-6	TRBD1	-	CASSFRDRGVEQYF	TGTGCCAGCAGCTTCCGGGACAGGGGGGTAGAGCAGTACTTC
TRBJ1-1	TRBV6-1	-	-	CASTPSPRDMNEAFF	TGTGCCAGCACCCCCTCCCCCCGGGACATGAATGAAGCTTTCTTT
TRBJ2-7	TRBV20-1	TRBD2	few	CSAPGGPHEQYF	TGCAGTGCGCCGGGGGGGCCCCACGAGCAGTACTTC
TRBJ2-1	TRBV9	-	few	CASTLGGRSSYNEQFF	TGTGCCAGCACCCTTGGCGGCAGATCTTCCTACAATGAGCAGTTCTTC
TRBJ2-1	TRBV5-1	-	-	CASSLGGPPRLDEQFF	TGCGCCAGCAGCTTGGGGGGACCTCCGCGGTTGGATGAGCAGTTCTTC
TRBJ2-1	TRBV19	-	-	CASSIGPGGMSEQFF	TGTGCCAGTAGTATAGGGCCAGGAGGGATGAGTGAGCAGTTCTTC
TRBJ2-2	TRBV6-5	-	-	CASSYLIPTGGPNTGELFF	TGTGCCAGCAGTTACCTTATCCCAACCGGGGGGCCGAACACCGGGGAGCTGTTTTTT
TRBJ2-3	TRBV2	TRBD2	-	CASSELAGIGDTQYF	TGTGCCAGCAGTGAGCTAGCGGGGATAGGAGATACGCAGTATTTT
TRBJ2-1	TRBV7-9	-	many	CASSSGSEQFF	TGTGCCAGCAGCTCGGGAAGTGAGCAGTTCTTC
TRBJ2-2	TRBV27	-	-	CASSLRGPGVTGELFF	TGTGCCAGCAGTCTTCGGGGCCCGGGAGTCACCGGGGAGCTGTTTTTT
TRBJ1-5	TRBV19	-	few	CASSIWVLGGQPQHF	TGTGCCAGTAGTATTTGGGTCCTAGGCGGCCAGCCCCAGCATTTT
TRBJ2-7	TRBV20-1	-	-	CSARTVTSYEQYF	TGCAGTGCAAGGACAGTGACCTCCTACGAGCAGTACTTC
TRBJ2-3	TRBV7-4	-	-	CASSLFHNPTDTQYF	TGTGCCAGCAGCTTGTTTCACAACCCCACAGATACGCAGTATTTT
TRBJ2-7	TRBV7-9	-	few	CASSLVEARGYEQYF	TGTGCCAGCAGCTTAGTCGAGGCGCGGGGCTACGAGCAGTACTTC
TRBJ2-2	TRBV7-8	TRBD1	many	CASSRGQGAIGELFF	TGTGCCAGCAGCCGGGGACAGGGGGCCATCGGGGAGCTGTTTTTT
TRBJ1-1	TRBV6-6	-	-	CASRFLEGSEAFF	TGTGCCAGCAGGTTCCTGGAGGGCTCTGAAGCTTTCTTT
TRBJ2-1	TRBV15	TRBD1	few	CATGDRGNEQFF	TGTGCCACTGGGGACAGGGGCAATGAGCAGTTCTTC
TRBJ2-7	TRBV29-1	-	-	CSVEGDTGLGYEQYF	TGCAGCGTTGAAGGGGACACGGGCCTTGGATACGAGCAGTACTTC
TRBJ2-1	TRBV12-3/TRBV12-4	-	-	CASSLTADEQFF	TGTGCCAGCAGTTTGACGGCCGATGAGCAGTTCTTC
TRBJ2-7	TRBV27	-	-	CASSPGSWAYEQYF	TGTGCCAGCAGCCCCGGGAGTTGGGCTTACGAGCAGTACTTC
TRBJ2-2	TRBV28	-	-	CASSFVGGAQAGELFF	TGTGCCAGCAGTTTTGTTGGAGGGGCCCAGGCCGGGGAGCTGTTTTTT
TRBJ1-1	TRBV6-1	-	-	CASRSTIGTEAFF	TGTGCCAGCAGGTCCACAATAGGGACTGAAGCTTTCTTT
TRBJ1-2	TRBV6-5	-	-	CASSYSKTDRGYGYTF	TGTGCCAGCAGTTACTCAAAGACCGATCGGGGCTATGGCTACACCTTC
TRBJ1-1	TRBV6-5	-	few	CASSWGSMNTEAFF	TGTGCCAGCAGTTGGGGCAGCATGAACACTGAAGCTTTCTTT
TRBJ1-4	TRBV7-6	-	-	CASTEYGEKLFF	TGTGCCAGCACCGAGTACGGGGAAAAACTGTTTTTT
TRBJ1-4	TRBV6-6	-	-	CASSYSRQERTNEKLFF	TGTGCCAGCAGTTACTCCCGACAGGAGAGAACTAATGAAAAACTGTTTTTT
TRBJ1-1	TRBV27	TRBD1	few	CASSPQVRGRTEAFF	TGTGCCAGCAGTCCCCAGGTCAGGGGGCGGACTGAAGCTTTCTTT
TRBJ1-1	TRBV4-2	-	few	CASSQDSIGGVYTEAFF	TGTGCCAGCAGCCAAGATTCGATCGGGGGGGTCTACACTGAAGCTTTCTTT
TRBJ2-2	TRBV10-1	-	few	CASSRTFTGELFF	TGCGCCAGCAGTCGGACGTTCACCGGGGAGCTGTTTTTT
TRBJ2-1	TRBV24-1	TRBD1	few	CATKGGLSHEQFF	TGTGCCACCAAAGGGGGCCTGAGCCATGAGCAGTTCTTC
TRBJ1-2	TRBV6-8	-	few	CASSVWTSDGYTF	TGTGCCAGCAGTGTTTGGACAAGCGATGGCTACACCTTC
TRBJ2-5	TRBV15	TRBD1	-	CATSSDRADQETQYF	TGTGCCACCAGCAGTGACAGGGCCGACCAAGAGACCCAGTACTTC
TRBJ1-6	TRBV4-3	-	few	CASSQDGGWNSPLHF	TGCGCCAGCAGCCAAGATGGCGGTTGGAATTCACCCCTCCACTTT
TRBJ2-1	TRBV27	-	few	CASGGSNEQFF	TGTGCCAGCGGGGGGAGCAATGAGCAGTTCTTC
TRBJ1-2	TRBV6-6	TRBD1	-	CASSLGQGSF	TGTGCCAGCAGCCTCGGACAGGGATCCTTC